Detailed here is one TCR beta chain. The source of the sample is a study of blood T cell repertoires in COVID-19. Study overall: Researchers got acute and convalescent COVID-19 samples from the United States, Italy and Spain. T cells, B-cell-depleted T cells, or PBMCs provided the cDNA or gDNA that served as material.

Measured with immunoSEQ multiplex PCR; TCRdb has only the in-frame clones, and not every one. The sample holds about 190,000 clones, roughly 78% seen once. The receptor comes from an elderly woman with active or convalescent COVID-19. The specimen sequenced was peripheral blood.

The CDR3 DNA reads TGTGCCAGTCAATATGGCTACACCTTC. Residues: CASQYGYTF. This sequence joins TRBV19 and TRBJ1-2; D call uncertain. The germline V gene encodes CDR1 LNHDA and CDR2 SQIVND (reference sequence). Trimming removed 8 bases at V and 5 bases at J, with 3 bases between. CDR3 length: 9 residues.